This T cell receptor beta chain was identified during a study of cytomegalovirus exposure and HLA in healthy donors. The donors were part of the validation cohort of roughly 130 subjects. That cohort was separate from the first cohort, which comprised 500 to 850 subjects. This clone was counted a few times. Its specificity is not known. Profiling relied on immunoSEQ multiplex PCR, and the TCRdb table lists in-frame clones only, not all of them. The sample shows about 180,000 clones, more than 75% of them seen only once. General study findings and limits: The finding came from a later analysis; first-cohort TCR clusters tended to co-occur in the 130 or so validation repertoires. The study flagged roughly 160 TCR beta chains as cytomegalovirus-associated.

This CDR3 has 14 amino acids. V lost 1 base to trimming and J lost 5 bases, with 12 bases between them. The germline CDR1 and CDR2 sequences are SGHTA and FQGTGA. The origin of this receptor is a man aged 18 to 29 in good health and CMV-seropositive. The chain joins TRBV7-3 to TRBJ2-7, with D maybe TRBD2 (6 bases). What was sequenced was PBMCs. The CDR3 nucleotides read TGTGCCAGCAGCTTAATGGGGCAGCGGGACGAGCAGTACTTC. Its translation is CASSLMGQRDEQYF.